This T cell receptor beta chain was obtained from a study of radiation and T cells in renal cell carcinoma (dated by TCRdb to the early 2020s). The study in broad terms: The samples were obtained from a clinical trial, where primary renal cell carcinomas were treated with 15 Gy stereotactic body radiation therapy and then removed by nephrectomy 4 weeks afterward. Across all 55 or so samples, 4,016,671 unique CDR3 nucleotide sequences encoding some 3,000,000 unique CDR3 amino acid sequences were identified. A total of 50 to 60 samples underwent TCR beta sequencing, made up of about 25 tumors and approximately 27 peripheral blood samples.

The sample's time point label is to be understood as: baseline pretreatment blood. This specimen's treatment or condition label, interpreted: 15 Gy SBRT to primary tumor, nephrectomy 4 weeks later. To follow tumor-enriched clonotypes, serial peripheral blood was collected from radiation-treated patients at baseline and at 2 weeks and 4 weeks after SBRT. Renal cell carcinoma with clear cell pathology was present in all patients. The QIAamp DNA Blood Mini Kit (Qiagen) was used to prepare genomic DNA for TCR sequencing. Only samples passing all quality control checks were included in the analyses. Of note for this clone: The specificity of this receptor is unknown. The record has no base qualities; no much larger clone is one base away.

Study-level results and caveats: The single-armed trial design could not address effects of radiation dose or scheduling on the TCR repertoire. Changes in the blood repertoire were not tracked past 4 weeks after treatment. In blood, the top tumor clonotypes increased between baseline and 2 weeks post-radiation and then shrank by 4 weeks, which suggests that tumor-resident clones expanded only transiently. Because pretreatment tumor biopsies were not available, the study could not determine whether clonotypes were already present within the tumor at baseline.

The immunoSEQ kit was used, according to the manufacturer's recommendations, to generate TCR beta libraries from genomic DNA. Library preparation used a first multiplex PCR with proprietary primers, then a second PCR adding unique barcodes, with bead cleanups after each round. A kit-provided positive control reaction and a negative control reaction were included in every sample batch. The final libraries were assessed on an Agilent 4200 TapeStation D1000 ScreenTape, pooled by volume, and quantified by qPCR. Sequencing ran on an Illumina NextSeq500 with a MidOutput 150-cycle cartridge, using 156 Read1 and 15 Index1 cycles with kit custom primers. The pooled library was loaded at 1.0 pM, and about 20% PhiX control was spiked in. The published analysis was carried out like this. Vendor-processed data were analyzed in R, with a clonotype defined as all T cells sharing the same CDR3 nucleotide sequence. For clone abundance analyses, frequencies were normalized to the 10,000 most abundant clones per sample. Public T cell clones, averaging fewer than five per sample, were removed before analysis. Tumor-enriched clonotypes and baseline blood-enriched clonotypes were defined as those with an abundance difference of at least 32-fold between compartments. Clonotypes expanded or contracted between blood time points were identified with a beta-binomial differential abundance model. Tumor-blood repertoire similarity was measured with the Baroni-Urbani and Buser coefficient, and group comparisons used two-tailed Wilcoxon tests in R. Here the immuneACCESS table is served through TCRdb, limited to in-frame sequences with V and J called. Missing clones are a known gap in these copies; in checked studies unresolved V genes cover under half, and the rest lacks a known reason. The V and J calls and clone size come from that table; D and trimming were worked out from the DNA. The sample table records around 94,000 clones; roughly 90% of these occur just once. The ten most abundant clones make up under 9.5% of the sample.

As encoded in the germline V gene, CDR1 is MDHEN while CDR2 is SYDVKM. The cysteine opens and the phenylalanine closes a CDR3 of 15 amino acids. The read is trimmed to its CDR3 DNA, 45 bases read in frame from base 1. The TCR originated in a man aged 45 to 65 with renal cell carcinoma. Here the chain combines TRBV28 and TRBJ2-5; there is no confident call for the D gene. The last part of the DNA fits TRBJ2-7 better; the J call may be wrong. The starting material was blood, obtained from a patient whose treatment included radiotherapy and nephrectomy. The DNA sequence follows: TGTGCCAGCAGGGCTCAGGATTTTACGGGCTACGAGCAGTACTTC. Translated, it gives CASRAQDFTGYEQYF.